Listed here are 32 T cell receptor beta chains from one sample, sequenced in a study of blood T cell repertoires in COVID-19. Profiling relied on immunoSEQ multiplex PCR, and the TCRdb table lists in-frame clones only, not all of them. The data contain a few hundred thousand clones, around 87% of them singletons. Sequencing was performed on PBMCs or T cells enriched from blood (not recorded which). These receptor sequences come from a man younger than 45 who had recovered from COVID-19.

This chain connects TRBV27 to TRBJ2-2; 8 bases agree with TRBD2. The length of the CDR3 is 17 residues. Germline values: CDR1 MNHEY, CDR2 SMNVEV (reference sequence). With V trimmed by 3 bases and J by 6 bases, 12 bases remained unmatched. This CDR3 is CASSFLSSGGPPGELFF. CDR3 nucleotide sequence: TGTGCCAGCAGTTTCCTCTCCAGCGGGGGCCCCCCCGGGGAGCTGTTTTTT.

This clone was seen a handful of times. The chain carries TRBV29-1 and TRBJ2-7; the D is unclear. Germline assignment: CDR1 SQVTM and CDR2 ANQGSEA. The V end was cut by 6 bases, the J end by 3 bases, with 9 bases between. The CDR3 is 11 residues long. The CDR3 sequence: CSVSDFYEQYF. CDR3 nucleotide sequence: TGCAGCGTCAGTGACTTCTACGAGCAGTACTTC.

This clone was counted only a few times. For the CDR3, the DNA is TGTGCCATCAGTGAGTCGACGGGGAGGGAGACCCAGTACTTC. This codes for CAISESTGRETQYF. The chain combines TRBV10-3 with TRBJ2-5; D possibly corresponds to TRBD2 (6 bases). This CDR3 comprises 14 residues. V shed 0 bases and J shed 5 bases, with 10 bases lying between them. Germline lookup yields CDR1 ENHRY and CDR2 SYGVKD.

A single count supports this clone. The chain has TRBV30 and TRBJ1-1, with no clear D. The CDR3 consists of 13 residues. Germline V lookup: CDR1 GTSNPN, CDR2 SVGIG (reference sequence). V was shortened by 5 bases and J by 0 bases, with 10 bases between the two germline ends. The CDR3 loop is CAWEAEMNTEAFF. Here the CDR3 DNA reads TGTGCCTGGGAGGCGGAGATGAACACTGAAGCTTTCTTT.

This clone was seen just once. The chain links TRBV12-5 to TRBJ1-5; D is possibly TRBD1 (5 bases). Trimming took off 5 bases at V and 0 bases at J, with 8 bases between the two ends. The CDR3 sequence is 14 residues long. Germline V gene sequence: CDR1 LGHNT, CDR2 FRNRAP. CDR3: CASGDRISNQPQHF. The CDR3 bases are TGTGCTAGTGGTGACAGAATTAGCAATCAGCCCCAGCATTTT. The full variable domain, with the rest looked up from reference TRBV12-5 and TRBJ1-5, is DARVTQTPRHKVTEMGQEVTMRCQPILGHNTVFWYRQTMMQGLELLAYFRNRAPLDDSGMPKDRFSAEMPDATLATLKIQPSEPRDSAVYFCASGDRISNQPQHFGDGTRLSIL.

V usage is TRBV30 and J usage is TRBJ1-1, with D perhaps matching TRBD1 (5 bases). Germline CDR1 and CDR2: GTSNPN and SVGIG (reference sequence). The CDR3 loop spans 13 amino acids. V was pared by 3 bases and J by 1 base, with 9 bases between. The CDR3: CAWRLTANTEAFF. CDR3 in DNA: TGTGCCTGGAGATTGACAGCGAACACTGAAGCTTTCTTT.

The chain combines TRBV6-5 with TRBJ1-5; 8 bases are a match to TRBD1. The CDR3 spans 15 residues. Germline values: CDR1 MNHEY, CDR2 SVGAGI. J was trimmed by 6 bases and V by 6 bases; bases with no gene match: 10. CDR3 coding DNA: TGTGCCAGCAGACGGGGACAGGACGCAGGTCAGCCCCAGCATTTT. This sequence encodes CASRRGQDAGQPQHF.

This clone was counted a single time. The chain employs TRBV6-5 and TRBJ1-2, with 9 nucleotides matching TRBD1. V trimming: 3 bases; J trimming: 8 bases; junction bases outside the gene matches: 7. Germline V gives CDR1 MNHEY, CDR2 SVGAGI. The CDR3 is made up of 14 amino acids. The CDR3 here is CASSYGGTGQGYTF. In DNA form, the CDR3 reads TGTGCCAGCAGTTATGGGGGGACAGGGCAAGGCTACACCTTC.

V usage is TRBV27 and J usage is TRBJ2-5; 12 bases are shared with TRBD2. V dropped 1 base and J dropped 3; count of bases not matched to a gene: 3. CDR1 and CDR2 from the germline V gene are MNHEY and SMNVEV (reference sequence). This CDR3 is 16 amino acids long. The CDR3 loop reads CASSLFLAGGEETQYF. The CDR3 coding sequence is TGTGCCAGCAGTTTATTTCTAGCGGGGGGGGAAGAGACCCAGTACTTC.

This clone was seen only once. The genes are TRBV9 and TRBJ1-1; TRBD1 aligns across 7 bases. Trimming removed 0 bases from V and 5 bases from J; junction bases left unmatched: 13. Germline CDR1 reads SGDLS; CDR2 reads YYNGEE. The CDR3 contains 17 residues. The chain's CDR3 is CASSVAITDREGTEAFF. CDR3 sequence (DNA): TGTGCCAGCAGCGTAGCTATTACCGACAGGGAAGGTACTGAAGCTTTCTTT.

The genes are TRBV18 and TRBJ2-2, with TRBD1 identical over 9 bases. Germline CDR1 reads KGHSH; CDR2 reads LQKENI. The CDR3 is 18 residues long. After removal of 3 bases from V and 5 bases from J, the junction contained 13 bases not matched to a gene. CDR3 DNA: TGTGCCAGCTCACCGAGGGGACAGGGATGGGAGAGGACCGGGGAGCTGTTTTTT. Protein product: CASSPRGQGWERTGELFF.

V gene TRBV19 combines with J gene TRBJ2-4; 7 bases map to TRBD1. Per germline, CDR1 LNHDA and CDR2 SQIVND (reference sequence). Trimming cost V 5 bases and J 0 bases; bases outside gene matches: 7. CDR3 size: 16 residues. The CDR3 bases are TGTGCCAGTAGTGCGACAGGGACCATAGCCAAAAACATTCAGTACTTC. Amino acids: CASSATGTIAKNIQYF.

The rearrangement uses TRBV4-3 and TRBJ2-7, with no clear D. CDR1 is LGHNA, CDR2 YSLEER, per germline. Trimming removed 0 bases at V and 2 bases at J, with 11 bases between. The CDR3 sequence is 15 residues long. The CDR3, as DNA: TGCGCCAGCAGCCAAGATGGGCGTACCCCCTACGAGCAGTACTTC. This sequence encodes CASSQDGRTPYEQYF.

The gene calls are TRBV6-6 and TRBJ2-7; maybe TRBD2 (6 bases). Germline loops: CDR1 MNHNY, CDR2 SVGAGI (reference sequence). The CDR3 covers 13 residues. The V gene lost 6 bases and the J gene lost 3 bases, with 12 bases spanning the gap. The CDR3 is CASSQDYYYEQYF. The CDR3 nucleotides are TGTGCCAGCAGCCAGGACTATTACTACGAGCAGTACTTC.

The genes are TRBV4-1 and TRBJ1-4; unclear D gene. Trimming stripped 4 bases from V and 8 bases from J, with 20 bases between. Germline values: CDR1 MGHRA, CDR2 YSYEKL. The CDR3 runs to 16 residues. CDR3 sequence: CASSLSGLSAWEKLFF. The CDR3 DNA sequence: TGCGCCAGCAGCCTATCTGGACTATCCGCATGGGAAAAACTGTTTTTT.

CDR3 residues: CASSWDRGEKLFF. In DNA, the CDR3 is TGCGCCAGCAGCTGGGACAGGGGGGAAAAACTGTTTTTT. This sequence joins TRBV5-1 and TRBJ1-4; 11 nucleotides line up with TRBD1. Germline loops: CDR1 SGHRS, CDR2 YFSETQ. V trimming: 3 bases; J trimming: 8 bases; junction bases outside the gene matches: 0. This CDR3 is 13 amino acids long.

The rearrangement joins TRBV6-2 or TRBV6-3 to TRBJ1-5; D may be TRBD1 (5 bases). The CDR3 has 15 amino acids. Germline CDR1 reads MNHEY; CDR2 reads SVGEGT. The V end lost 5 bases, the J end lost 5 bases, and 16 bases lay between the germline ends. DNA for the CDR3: TGTGCCAGCAGTAAAGGGACTACCGGGCATCAGCCCCAGCATTTT. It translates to CASSKGTTGHQPQHF.

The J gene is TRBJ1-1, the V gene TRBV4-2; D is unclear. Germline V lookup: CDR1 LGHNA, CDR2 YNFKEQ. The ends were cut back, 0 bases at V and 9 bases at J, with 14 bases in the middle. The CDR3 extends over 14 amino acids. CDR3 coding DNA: TGTGCCAGCAGCCAAGAATTATCTGGAGGAAAAGCTTTCTTT. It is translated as CASSQELSGGKAFF.

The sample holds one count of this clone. CDR3 in DNA: TGTGCCAGCAGACCCCCAGGGACTAGCGGACGAGATACGCAGTATTTT. This sequence encodes CASRPPGTSGRDTQYF. The gene calls are TRBV28 and TRBJ2-3; TRBD2 aligns across 11 bases. The V gene's germline CDR1 is MDHEN and CDR2 SYDVKM. The CDR3 extends over 16 amino acids. J was trimmed by 5 bases and V by 6 bases; bases with no gene match: 10.

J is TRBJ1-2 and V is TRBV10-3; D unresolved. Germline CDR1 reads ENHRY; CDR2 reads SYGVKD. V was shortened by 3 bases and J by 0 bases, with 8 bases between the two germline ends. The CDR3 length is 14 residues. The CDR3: CAISDLSPNYGYTF. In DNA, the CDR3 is TGTGCCATCAGTGATCTGAGCCCTAACTATGGCTACACCTTC.

This CDR3 is CASRETGTGPNIQYF. CDR3 nucleotide sequence: TGTGCCAGCAGGGAGACCGGGACAGGGCCTAACATTCAGTACTTC. The chain has TRBV2 and TRBJ2-4; 9 bases agree with TRBD1. The germline gives CDR1 SNHLY, CDR2 FYNNEI. The CDR3 spans 15 residues. With 6 bases clipped from V and 7 bases from J, the junction kept 10 bases outside the gene matches.

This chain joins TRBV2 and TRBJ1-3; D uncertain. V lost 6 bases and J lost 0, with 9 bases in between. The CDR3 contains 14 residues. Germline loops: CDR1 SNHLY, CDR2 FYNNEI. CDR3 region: CASSGLGSGNTIYF. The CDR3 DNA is TGTGCCAGCAGCGGACTCGGCTCTGGAAACACCATATATTTT.

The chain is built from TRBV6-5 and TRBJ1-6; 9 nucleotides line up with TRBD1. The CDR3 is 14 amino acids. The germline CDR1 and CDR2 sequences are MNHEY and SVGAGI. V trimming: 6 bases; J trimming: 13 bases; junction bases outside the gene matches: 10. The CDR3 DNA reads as TGTGCCAGCAGGGGACAGGGAGCCTCTTTGCCCCTCCACTTT. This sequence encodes CASRGQGASLPLHF.

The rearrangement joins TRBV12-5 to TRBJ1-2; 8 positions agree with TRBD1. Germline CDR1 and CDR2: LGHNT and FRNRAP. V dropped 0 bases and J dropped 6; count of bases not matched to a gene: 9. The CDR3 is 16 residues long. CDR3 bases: TGTGCTAGTGGTTTGGTACTTGGCAGGGGGCACGATGGCTACACCTTC. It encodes CASGLVLGRGHDGYTF.

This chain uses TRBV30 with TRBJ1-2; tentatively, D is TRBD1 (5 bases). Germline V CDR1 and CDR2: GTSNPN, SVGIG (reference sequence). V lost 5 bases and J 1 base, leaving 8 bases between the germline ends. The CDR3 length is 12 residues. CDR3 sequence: CAWQGFNYGYTF. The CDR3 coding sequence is TGTGCCTGGCAGGGCTTTAACTATGGCTACACCTTC.

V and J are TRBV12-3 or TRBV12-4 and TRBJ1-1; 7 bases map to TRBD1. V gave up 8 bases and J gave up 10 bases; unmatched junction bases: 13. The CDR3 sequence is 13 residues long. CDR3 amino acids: CASLPDRAKGAFF. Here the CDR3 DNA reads TGTGCCAGCCTCCCCGACAGGGCCAAGGGAGCTTTCTTT.

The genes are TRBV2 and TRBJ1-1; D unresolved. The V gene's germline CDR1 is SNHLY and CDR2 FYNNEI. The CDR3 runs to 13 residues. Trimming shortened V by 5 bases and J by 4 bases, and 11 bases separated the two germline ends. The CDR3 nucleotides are TGTGCCAGCAGTCAAAGCGTGGTCACTGAAGCTTTCTTT. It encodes CASSQSVVTEAFF.

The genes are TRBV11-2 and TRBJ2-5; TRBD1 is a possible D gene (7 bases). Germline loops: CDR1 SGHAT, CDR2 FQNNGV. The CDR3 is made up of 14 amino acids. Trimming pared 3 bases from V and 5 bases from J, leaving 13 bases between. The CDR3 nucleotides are TGTGCCAGCAGCTTGTTGACAGGGAGGGAGACCCAGTACTTC. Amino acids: CASSLLTGRETQYF.

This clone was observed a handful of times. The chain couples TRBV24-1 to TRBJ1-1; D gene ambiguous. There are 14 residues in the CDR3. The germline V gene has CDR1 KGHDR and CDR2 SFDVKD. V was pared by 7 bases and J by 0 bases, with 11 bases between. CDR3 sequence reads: CATRDKLLNTEAFF. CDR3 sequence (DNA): TGTGCCACCAGAGACAAACTCCTGAACACTGAAGCTTTCTTT.

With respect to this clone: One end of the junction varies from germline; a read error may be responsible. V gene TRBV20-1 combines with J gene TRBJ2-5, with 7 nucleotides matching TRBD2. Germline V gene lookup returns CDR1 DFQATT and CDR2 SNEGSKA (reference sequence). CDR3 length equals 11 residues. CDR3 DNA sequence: TGCAGTGCTAGAGGTTGGGGGGGGTTGGACTTC. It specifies CSARGWGGLDF.

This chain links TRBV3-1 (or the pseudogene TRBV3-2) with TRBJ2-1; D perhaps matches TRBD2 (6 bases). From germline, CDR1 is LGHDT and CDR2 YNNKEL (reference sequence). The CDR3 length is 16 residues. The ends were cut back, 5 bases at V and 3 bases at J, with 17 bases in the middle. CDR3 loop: CASSVRPGGRYNEQFF. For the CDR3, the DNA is TGTGCCAGCAGCGTACGGCCCGGGGGACGCTACAATGAGCAGTTCTTC.

CDR3 DNA sequence: TGTGCCAGCAGCCCCGGGGGGGGGTTGGGTCAGCCCCAGCATTTT. Its protein is CASSPGGGLGQPQHF. This chain uses TRBV6-5 with TRBJ1-5; the D gene is possibly TRBD1 (5 bases). The CDR3 runs to 15 residues. The germline V and J ends were trimmed by 6 bases and 6 bases, with 18 bases remaining between them. Looked up from germline, CDR1 is MNHEY and CDR2 is SVGAGI.